This T cell receptor (beta chain) originates from a study of blood T cell repertoires in COVID-19. The germline V gene encodes CDR1 PRHDT and CDR2 FYEKMQ (reference sequence). The CDR3 runs 16 residues. V was cut by 1 base and J by 1 base, with 13 bases left in between. All enrollees were about 18 to 89 years old and from about two dozen US areas. In Cohort 3, a recovered donor had either two negative PCRs, clearance, or symptom resolution. Profiling relied on immunoSEQ multiplex PCR, and the TCRdb table lists in-frame clones only, not all of them. The sample lists approximately 220,000 clones, 80% to 90% occurring once.

Sequencing was performed on PBMCs or T cells enriched from blood (not recorded which). The TCR originated in a man aged 30-40 years who had recovered from COVID-19. The V call is TRBV13, the J call TRBJ1-1; maybe TRBD1 (5 bases). CDR3 amino acids: CASSLVREAGNTEAFF. DNA of the CDR3: TGTGCCAGCAGCTTAGTCAGGGAAGCGGGGAACACTGAAGCTTTCTTT.